This T cell receptor beta chain is drawn from a study of shared clonotypes between healthy human individuals. Study-wide results and limits: Unshared clonotypes carried lower generation probabilities than those common to all four donors.

The CDR3 runs to 11 residues. Per the germline V gene, CDR1 is MNHNY and CDR2 is SVGAGI (reference sequence). With 8 bases removed from V and 8 bases from J, the gap between germline ends came to 12 bases. Concerning this clone: Its antigen is still unknown.

The data were produced by immunoSEQ multiplex PCR, yet TCRdb's version contains in-frame clones alone and is incomplete. The table lists a few million clones, around 92% of them singletons. The sequence came from a young man in good health. Some clones in this sample may be carry-over from other donors' samples. This chain joins TRBV6-6 and TRBJ2-5; D is perhaps TRBD2 (6 bases). Sequenced input: naive CD4+ T cells from PBMCs. Subset indicated: CD45RA+ positively selected. The CDR3 region is CASRLGSTQYF. DNA of the CDR3: TGTGCCAGCCGACTAGGCTCTACCCAGTACTTC.